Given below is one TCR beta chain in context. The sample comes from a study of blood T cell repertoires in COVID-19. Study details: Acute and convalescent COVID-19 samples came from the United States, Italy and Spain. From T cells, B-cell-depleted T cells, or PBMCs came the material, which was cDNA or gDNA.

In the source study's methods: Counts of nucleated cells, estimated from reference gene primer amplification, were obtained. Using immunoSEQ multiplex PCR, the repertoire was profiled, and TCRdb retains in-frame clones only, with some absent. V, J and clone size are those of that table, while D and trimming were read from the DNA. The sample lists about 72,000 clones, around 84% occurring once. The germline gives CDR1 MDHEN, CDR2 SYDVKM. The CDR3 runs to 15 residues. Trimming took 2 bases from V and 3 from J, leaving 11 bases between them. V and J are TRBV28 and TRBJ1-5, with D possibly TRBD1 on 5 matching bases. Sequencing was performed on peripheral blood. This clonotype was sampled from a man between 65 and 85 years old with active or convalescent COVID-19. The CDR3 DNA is TGTGCCAGCAGTTTAAGGGGCAGTATCAATCAGCCCCAGCATTTT. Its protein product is CASSLRGSINQPQHF.